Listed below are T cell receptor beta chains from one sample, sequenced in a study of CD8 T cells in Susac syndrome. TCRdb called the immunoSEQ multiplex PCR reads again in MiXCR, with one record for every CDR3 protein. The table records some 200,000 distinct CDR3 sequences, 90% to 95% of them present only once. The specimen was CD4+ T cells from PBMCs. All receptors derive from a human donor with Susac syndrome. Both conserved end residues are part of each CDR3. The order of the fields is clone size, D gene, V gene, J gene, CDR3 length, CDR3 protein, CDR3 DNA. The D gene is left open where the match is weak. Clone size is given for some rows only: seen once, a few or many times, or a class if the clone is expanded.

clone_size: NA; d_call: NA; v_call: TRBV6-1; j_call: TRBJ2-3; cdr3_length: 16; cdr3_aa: CASSEEGRAHQDTQYF; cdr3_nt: TGTGCCAGCAGTGAAGAGGGCAGGGCTCACCAAGATACGCAGTATTTT
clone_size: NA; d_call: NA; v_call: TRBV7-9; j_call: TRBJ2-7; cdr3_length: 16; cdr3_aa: CASSLEGQGRAYEQYF; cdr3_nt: TGTGCCAGCAGCTTAGAAGGTCAGGGGAGGGCCTACGAGCAGTACTTC
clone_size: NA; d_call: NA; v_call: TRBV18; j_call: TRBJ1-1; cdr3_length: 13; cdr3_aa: CASSATDNTEAFF; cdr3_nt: TGTGCCAGCTCCGCAACAGATAACACTGAAGCTTTCTTT
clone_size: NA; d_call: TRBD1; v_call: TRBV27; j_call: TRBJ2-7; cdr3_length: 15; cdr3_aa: CASSFFMTGSYEQYF; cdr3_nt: TGTGCCAGCAGTTTTTTCATGACAGGGTCCTACGAGCAGTACTTC
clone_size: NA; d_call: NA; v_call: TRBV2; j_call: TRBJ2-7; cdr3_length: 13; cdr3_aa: CASSPRGTDEQYF; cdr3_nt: TGTGCCAGCAGTCCAAGAGGGACTGACGAGCAGTACTTC
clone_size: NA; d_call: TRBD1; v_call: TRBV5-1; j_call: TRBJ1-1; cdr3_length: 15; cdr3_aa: CASSLGGQTNTEAFF; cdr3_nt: TGCGCCAGCAGCTTGGGGGGACAGACAAACACTGAAGCTTTCTTT
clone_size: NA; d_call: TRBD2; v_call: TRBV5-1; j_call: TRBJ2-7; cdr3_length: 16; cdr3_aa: CASSLTLAGVGYEQYF; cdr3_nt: TGCGCCAGCAGTTTAACACTAGCGGGAGTCGGGTACGAGCAGTACTTC
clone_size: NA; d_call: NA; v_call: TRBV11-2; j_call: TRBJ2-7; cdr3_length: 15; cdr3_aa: CASSSTRVTGDEQYF; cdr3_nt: TGTGCCAGCAGCTCCACGAGGGTTACCGGGGACGAGCAGTACTTC
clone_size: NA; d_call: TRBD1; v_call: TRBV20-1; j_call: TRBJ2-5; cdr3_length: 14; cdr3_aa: CSARSHRGRETQYF; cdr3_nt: TGCAGTGCTAGATCTCACAGGGGGCGAGAGACCCAGTACTTC
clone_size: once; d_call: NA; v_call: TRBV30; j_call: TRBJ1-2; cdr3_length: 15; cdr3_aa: CAWSVRTSAYYGYTF; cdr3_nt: TGTGCCTGGAGTGTTAGGACATCGGCCTATTATGGCTACACCTTC
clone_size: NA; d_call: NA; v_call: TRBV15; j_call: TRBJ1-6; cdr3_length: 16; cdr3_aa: CATSGSGGRDNSPLHF; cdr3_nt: TGTGCCACCAGCGGGAGCGGGGGGCGCGATAATTCACCCCTCCACTTT
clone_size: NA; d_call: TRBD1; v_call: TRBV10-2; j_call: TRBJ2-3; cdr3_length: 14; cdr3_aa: CASSHGTGSDTQYF; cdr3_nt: TGCGCCAGCAGTCATGGGACAGGGTCAGATACGCAGTATTTT
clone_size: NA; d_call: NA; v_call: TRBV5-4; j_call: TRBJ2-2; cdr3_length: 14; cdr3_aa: CASSVKQVTGELFF; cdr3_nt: TGTGCCAGCAGCGTCAAACAGGTCACCGGGGAGCTGTTTTTT
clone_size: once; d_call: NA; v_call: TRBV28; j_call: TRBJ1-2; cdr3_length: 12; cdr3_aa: CASSEGNYGYTF; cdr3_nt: TGTGCCAGCAGTGAGGGGAACTATGGCTACACCTTC
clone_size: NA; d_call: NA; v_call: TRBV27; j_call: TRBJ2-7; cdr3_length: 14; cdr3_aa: CASSLVRSSYEQYF; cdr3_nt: TGTGCCAGCAGTTTGGTCCGGTCCTCCTACGAGCAGTACTTC
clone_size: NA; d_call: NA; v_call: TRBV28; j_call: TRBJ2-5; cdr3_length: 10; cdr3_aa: CATKGETQYF; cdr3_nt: TGTGCCACCAAAGGGGAGACCCAGTACTTC
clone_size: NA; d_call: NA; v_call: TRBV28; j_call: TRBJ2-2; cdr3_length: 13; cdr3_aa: CASIRENTGELFF; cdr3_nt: TGTGCCAGCATCCGGGAAAACACCGGGGAGCTGTTTTTT
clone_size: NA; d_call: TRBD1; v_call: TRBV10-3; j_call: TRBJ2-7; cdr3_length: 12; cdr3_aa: CAISTGDHEQYF; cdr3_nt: TGTGCCATCAGTACAGGGGACCACGAGCAGTACTTC
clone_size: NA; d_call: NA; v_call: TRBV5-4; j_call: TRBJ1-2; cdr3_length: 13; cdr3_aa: CASSLTVASGYTF; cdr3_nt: TGTGCCAGCAGCTTGACGGTTGCTAGTGGCTACACCTTC
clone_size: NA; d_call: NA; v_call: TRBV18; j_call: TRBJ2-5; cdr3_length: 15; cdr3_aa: CASSPLTGRGETQYF; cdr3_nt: TGTGCCAGCTCACCTCTGACAGGGCGGGGAGAGACCCAGTACTTC
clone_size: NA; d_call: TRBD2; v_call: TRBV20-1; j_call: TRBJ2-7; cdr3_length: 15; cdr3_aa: CSALWTSGRSVEQYF; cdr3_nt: TGCAGTGCCCTGTGGACTAGCGGGAGGTCAGTCGAGCAGTACTTC
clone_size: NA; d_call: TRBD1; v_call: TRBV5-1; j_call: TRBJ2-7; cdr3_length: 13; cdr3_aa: CASSLAGGHEQYF; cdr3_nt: TGCGCCAGCAGCTTGGCAGGGGGCCACGAGCAGTACTTC
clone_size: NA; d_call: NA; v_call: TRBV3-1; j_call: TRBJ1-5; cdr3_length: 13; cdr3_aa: CASSQGGDQPQHF; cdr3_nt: TGTGCCAGCAGCCAGGGGGGAGATCAGCCCCAGCATTTT
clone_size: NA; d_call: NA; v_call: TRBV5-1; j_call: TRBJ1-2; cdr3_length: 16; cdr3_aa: CASSQRALSSNYGYTF; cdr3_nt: TGCGCCAGCAGCCAGAGGGCACTATCTTCTAACTATGGCTACACCTTC
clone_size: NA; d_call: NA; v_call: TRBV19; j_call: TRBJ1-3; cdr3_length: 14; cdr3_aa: CASQEPSSGNTIYF; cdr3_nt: TGTGCCAGTCAGGAGCCATCCTCTGGAAACACCATATATTTT
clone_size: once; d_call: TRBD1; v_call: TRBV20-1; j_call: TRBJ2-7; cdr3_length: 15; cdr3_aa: CSARDFRTGDDEQYF; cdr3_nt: TGCAGTGCTAGAGATTTCCGGACAGGGGACGACGAGCAGTACTTC
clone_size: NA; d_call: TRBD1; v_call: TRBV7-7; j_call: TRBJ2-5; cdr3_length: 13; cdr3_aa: CASSFTGGETQYF; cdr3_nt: TGTGCTAGCAGCTTTACAGGGGGGGAGACCCAGTACTTC
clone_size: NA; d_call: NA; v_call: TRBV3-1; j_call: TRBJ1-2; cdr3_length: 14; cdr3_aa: CASSPKIQGSGYTF; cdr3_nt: TGTGCCAGCAGCCCCAAGATACAAGGATCCGGCTACACCTTC
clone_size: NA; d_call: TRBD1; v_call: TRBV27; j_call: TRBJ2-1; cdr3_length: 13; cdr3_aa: CASMRTGGFEQFF; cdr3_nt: TGTGCCAGCATGAGGACAGGGGGCTTTGAGCAGTTCTTC
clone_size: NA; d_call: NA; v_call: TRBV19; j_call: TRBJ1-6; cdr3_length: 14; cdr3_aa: CASSSKPNNSPLHF; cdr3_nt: TGTGCCAGTAGTTCGAAACCCAATAATTCACCCCTCCACTTT
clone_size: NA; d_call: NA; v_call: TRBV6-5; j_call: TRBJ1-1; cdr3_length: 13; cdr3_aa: CASSYSEDTEAFF; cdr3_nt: TGTGCCAGCAGTTACTCGGAAGACACTGAAGCTTTCTTT